This entry concerns a single T cell receptor (beta chain). Its specificity is not known. Of the isolated RNA, all was reverse transcribed, and so the sequenced material was expressed TCRB transcripts. Clones were sequenced by immunoSEQ multiplex PCR, and TCRdb holds only the in-frame ones, with some missing. This table has about 660,000 clones, more than 12% appearing once. The CDR3 contains 15 residues. V lost 1 base and J 6 bases, leaving 16 bases between the germline ends. Germline CDR1 and CDR2: PRHDT and FYEKMQ (reference sequence). This sample stems from a study of beta chain features in type 1 diabetes. General study points: Type 1 diabetes patients had moderately but significantly shorter TCRB CDR3s in all four CD4+ subsets.

Sequenced sample: naive CD4+ T cells from blood. This TCR was sampled from a man younger than 35 with type 1 diabetes. The chain uses TRBV13 and TRBJ2-7, with unresolved D. This CDR3 reads CASSLERQFLGEQYF. The CDR3, as DNA: TGTGCCAGCAGCTTAGAGCGTCAGTTCTTGGGCGAGCAGTACTTC. Full variable domain (rest looked up from reference TRBV13 and TRBJ2-7): AAGVIQSPRHLIKEKRETATLKCYPIPRHDTVYWYQQGPGQDPQFLISFYEKMQSDKGSIPDRFSAQQFSDYHSELNMSSLELGDSALYFCASSLERQFLGEQYFGPGTRLTVT.